The entry that follows covers one T cell receptor beta chain sequence. Its antigen is not identified. The source of the sample is a study of T cells after yellow fever vaccination. The overall study: Any fraction with a low cell number was prepared using SMART-Seq v4 Ultra Low Input.

The CDR3 runs to 15 residues. Trimming cost V 5 bases and J 2 bases; bases outside gene matches: 7. The V gene's germline CDR1 is SGHTA and CDR2 FQGNSA. Generation of TCR cDNA used 5'RACE template switching (which added a universal primer site and UMIs). TCRdb reanalysed the 5' RACE reads using MiXCR and keeps one entry per CDR3 protein. The repertoire holds some 300,000 distinct CDR3 sequences, with roughly 3.5% as singletons. Points from the study as a whole: Booster samples showed a return of most primary-vaccination clones (roughly 96% CD4, 85% to 90% CD8). Though weaker, the secondary response peaked faster, on day 5 versus 15.

The rearrangement uses TRBV7-2 and TRBJ2-3, with 7 bases matching TRBD2. The source material was PBMCs, sampled on the day of the yellow fever booster vaccination. This TCR derives from a young man who received the YFV17D yellow fever vaccine. As DNA, the CDR3 is TGTGCCAGCAGCACGCTCCGGGAGGACACAGATACGCAGTATTTT. Protein product: CASSTLREDTDTQYF. Full variable domain (rest looked up from reference TRBV7-2 and TRBJ2-3): GAGVSQSPSNKVTEKGKDVELRCDPISGHTALYWYRQSLGQGLEFLIYFQGNSAPDKSGLPSDRFSAERTGGSVSTLTIQRTQQEDSAVYLCASSTLREDTDTQYFGPGTRLTVL.